This T cell receptor (beta chain) originates from a study of CD8 T cells in ankylosing spondylitis. Points from the study as a whole: Blood of patients with ankylosing spondylitis appeared to be characterized by a TCR beta motif of about eight highly homologous variants.

Preparation of TCR beta libraries was done by quantitative 5'-RACE with molecular barcodes. TCRdb reprocessed the 5' RACE reads with MiXCR, giving one entry per CDR3 protein. Counted here are about 270,000 distinct CDR3 sequences, roughly 32% occurring once; the ten biggest clones make up approximately 4.6%. After removal of 0 bases from V and 4 bases from J, the junction contained 4 bases not matched to a gene. The CDR3 has 15 amino acids. The V gene's germline CDR1 is ENHRY and CDR2 SYGVKD. As to this clonotype: The antigen is unknown.

The source of this sequence is a male donor with ankylosing spondylitis or in good health (not recorded which). This sequence joins TRBV10-3 and TRBJ2-7; the match to TRBD2 covers 9 bases. The sequenced sample consisted of blood, either unsorted or a sorted T cell fraction (not recorded which). The CDR3 sequence: CAISESSGGEYEQYF. Written as DNA, the CDR3 is TGTGCCATCAGTGAGTCTAGCGGGGGAGAGTACGAGCAGTACTTC.